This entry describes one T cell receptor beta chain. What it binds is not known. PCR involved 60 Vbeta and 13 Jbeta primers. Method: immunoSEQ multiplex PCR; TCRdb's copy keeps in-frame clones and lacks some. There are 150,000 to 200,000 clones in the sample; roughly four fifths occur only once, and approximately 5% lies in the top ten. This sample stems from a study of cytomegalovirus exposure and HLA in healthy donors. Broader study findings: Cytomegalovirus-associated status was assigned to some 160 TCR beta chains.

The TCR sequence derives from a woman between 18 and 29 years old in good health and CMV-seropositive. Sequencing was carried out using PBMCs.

CDR3 amino acids: CASSEGHGNQPQHF. In DNA form, the CDR3 reads TGTGCCAGCAGTGAAGGACATGGCAATCAGCCCCAGCATTTT. The chain uses TRBV6-1 and TRBJ1-5; D is unclear. There are 14 residues in the CDR3. The germline CDR1 and CDR2 sequences are MNHNS and SASEGT. V was trimmed by 1 base and J by 2 bases, leaving 6 bases between them.